Reported below is one TCR beta chain. The antigen is undetermined. These data originate in a study of immune evolution from preneoplasia to lung adenocarcinoma. TCRdb keeps only in-frame clones here, not all; method: immunoSEQ multiplex PCR. The table records several thousand clones, roughly 80% of them present only once. Study-wide results and limits: Later-stage lesions seemingly showed higher T cell density and diversity than normal lung.

Deletions cut 11 bases from V and 7 bases from J, with 18 bases between. The CDR3 extends over 13 amino acids. Germline loops: CDR1 MNHNS, CDR2 SASEGT. The genes are TRBV6-1 and TRBJ2-1; possible D gene TRBD2, 6 bases. The receptor comes from a donor aged 70 or over with lung adenocarcinoma. Sequenced sample: FFPE minimally invasive lung adenocarcinoma tissue. Here the CDR3 reads CALLAPLQNEQFF. CDR3 nucleotides: TGTGCCCTACTAGCCCCACTGCAGAATGAGCAGTTCTTC.